The following is a T cell receptor beta chain sequence with its context. Its antigen is unknown. Patients had blood sampled at baseline and again on cycle 4 day 1 and cycle 7 day 1. V shed 3 bases, J shed 5 bases, and the junction held 7 bases outside the gene matches. The CDR3 length is 15 residues. CDR1 and CDR2 from the germline V gene are MDHEN and SYDVKM. This sample was included in a study of OX40 agonist ivuxolimab in advanced cancers. At the level of the study: In this cohort, patients received ivuxolimab, an agonistic anti-OX40 (CD134) antibody. Study-level results: It was also the case that some nonresponders had low normalized T-cell clonal expansion.

Clones were sequenced by immunoSEQ multiplex PCR, and TCRdb holds only the in-frame ones, with some missing. The sample records about 100,000 clones, approximately 90% being singletons. Material: CD4+ or CD8+ T cells sorted from blood, obtained in a trial of the OX40 agonist ivuxolimab. V is TRBV28 and J is TRBJ2-7; 10 nucleotides line up with TRBD2. The sequence was obtained from an adult with an advanced solid tumor such as melanoma, head and neck, liver or kidney cancer. The CDR3 DNA reads as TGTGCCAGCAGTTTTTTAGCGGGAGGCGTCAACGAGCAGTACTTC. Translating it yields CASSFLAGGVNEQYF. The variable domain in full, completed from reference TRBV28 and TRBJ2-7, reads DVKVTQSSRYLVKRTGEKVFLECVQDMDHENMFWYRQDPGLGLRLIYFSYDVKMKEKGDIPEGYSVSREKKERFSLILESASTNQTSMYLCASSFLAGGVNEQYFGPGTRLTVT.